These 23 T cell receptor beta chains came from one sample sequenced in a study of T cell responses to AZD1222 COVID-19 vaccine. Method: immunoSEQ multiplex PCR; TCRdb's copy keeps in-frame clones and lacks some. The data show 130,000 to 150,000 clones, with roughly 88% seen just once and less than 2.5% held by the top ten. The source material was peripheral blood, sampled 28 days after the second AZD1222 dose. Receptors were obtained from an adult who received the AZD1222 COVID-19 vaccine.

CDR3: CASSLQNEAFF. The CDR3 DNA follows: TGTGCCAGCAGCTTACAGAATGAAGCTTTCTTT. The rearrangement uses TRBV7-9 and TRBJ1-1; D gene unclear. The CDR3 contains 11 residues. The V gene's germline CDR1 is SEHNR and CDR2 FQNEAQ (reference sequence). With 2 bases removed from V and 7 bases from J, the gap between germline ends came to 5 bases.

The rearrangement uses TRBV4-1 and TRBJ2-5; 9 nucleotides line up with TRBD2. V shed 0 bases and J 7 bases; nucleotides not matched to a gene: 9. CDR3 size: 16 residues. Germline CDR1 reads MGHRA; CDR2 reads YSYEKL. The CDR3 protein is CASSQDRAGGAGTQYF. The CDR3 nucleotides read TGCGCCAGCAGCCAAGATCGGGCGGGAGGGGCAGGGACCCAGTACTTC.

V gene TRBV7-3 combines with J gene TRBJ1-1, with a tentative D call TRBD1 (5 bases). Trimming removed 3 bases at V and 6 bases at J, with 11 bases between. The CDR3 has 13 residues. Germline CDR1 is SGHTA and CDR2 is FQGTGA. CDR3 DNA sequence: TGTGCCAGCAGCTTGGGGGGGAAACCTGAAGCTTTCTTT. Translating it yields CASSLGGKPEAFF.

The rearrangement joins TRBV12-3 or TRBV12-4 to TRBJ2-5; 9 bases are a match to TRBD1. The CDR3 has 13 residues. V shed 4 bases, J shed 6 bases, and the junction held 3 bases outside the gene matches. The CDR3 here is CASSSGTGKTQYF. In DNA form, the CDR3 reads TGTGCCAGCAGTTCCGGGACAGGGAAGACCCAGTACTTC.

V usage is TRBV9 and J usage is TRBJ2-1; 9 bases map to TRBD2. This CDR3 contains 14 residues. With 2 bases clipped from V and 6 bases from J, the junction kept 3 bases outside the gene matches. Germline V gene sequence: CDR1 SGDLS, CDR2 YYNGEE. In DNA form, the CDR3 reads TGTGCCAGCAGCGTGATGACTAGCGGCAATGAGCAGTTCTTC. It yields the protein CASSVMTSGNEQFF.

This clone was found once. The chain employs TRBV2 and TRBJ2-1; 11 bases are a match to TRBD2. Germline CDR1 reads SNHLY; CDR2 reads FYNNEI. The CDR3 consists of 16 residues. Trimming at V came to 4 bases and at J to 6 bases, leaving 8 bases not matched to a gene. CDR3 nucleotide sequence: TGTGCCAGCAGTGCTCAACTAGCGGGAGAGATCAATGAGCAGTTCTTC. Residues: CASSAQLAGEINEQFF.

The gene calls are TRBV29-1 and TRBJ2-7; 9 positions match TRBD2. This CDR3 has 14 amino acids. The germline V gene has CDR1 SQVTM and CDR2 ANQGSEA. The V gene end was trimmed by 6 bases and the J gene end by 0 bases; junction bases not matched to a gene: 6. Here the CDR3 reads CSVLLSGSSYEQYF. CDR3 coding DNA: TGCAGCGTCCTACTTAGCGGGAGCTCCTACGAGCAGTACTTC.

The genes are TRBV11-2 and TRBJ2-3; the D is unclear. Trimming removed 5 bases from V and 4 bases from J, with 16 bases in between. CDR3 length: 15 residues. Germline V gene data show CDR1 as SGHAT and CDR2 as FQNNGV. CDR3: CASSPGRQFADTQYF. In DNA form, the CDR3 reads TGTGCCAGCAGCCCCGGCAGACAATTCGCAGATACGCAGTATTTT. Supplemented by reference TRBV11-2 and TRBJ2-3, the full variable domain reads EAGVAQSPRYKIIEKRQSVAFWCNPISGHATLYWYQQILGQGPKLLIQFQNNGVVDDSQLPKDRFSAERLKGVDSTLKIQPAKLEDSAVYLCASSPGRQFADTQYFGPGTRLTVL.

This clone was recorded once. The CDR3 loop reads CASSLSGQETQYF. In nucleotides, the CDR3 is TGTGCCAGCAGCTTAAGTGGTCAAGAGACCCAGTACTTC. V usage is TRBV7-3 and J usage is TRBJ2-5; D uncertain. Trimming pared 1 base from V and 2 bases from J, leaving 5 bases between. CDR3 length: 13 amino acids. Germline V CDR1 and CDR2: SGHTA, FQGTGA.

CDR3: CASSQDQGAEETQYF. DNA for the CDR3: TGTGCCAGCAGCCAAGATCAGGGCGCGGAAGAGACCCAGTACTTC. The genes are TRBV3-1 (or the pseudogene TRBV3-2) and TRBJ2-5, with D possibly being TRBD1 (5 bases). Germline CDR1 LGHDT, CDR2 YNNKEL (reference sequence). Trimming took off 0 bases at V and 3 bases at J, with 11 bases between the two ends. This CDR3 has 15 amino acids.

This clone has only one observation. CDR3 in amino acids: CASSLTSVAYNEQFF. The CDR3 nucleotides are TGTGCCAGCAGCTTAACCAGCGTCGCCTACAATGAGCAGTTCTTC. The J gene is TRBJ2-1, the V gene TRBV7-3; the D is unclear. Germline CDR1 SGHTA, CDR2 FQGTGA. The CDR3 covers 15 residues. V was cut by 0 bases and J by 2 bases, with 8 bases left in between.

This sequence joins TRBV6-5 and TRBJ2-7; 10 bases match TRBD2. V shed 0 bases, J shed 4 bases, and the junction held 6 bases outside the gene matches. Germline V gene data show CDR1 as MNHEY and CDR2 as SVGAGI. The CDR3 extends over 16 amino acids. This chain's CDR3 is CASSYSRASGGYEQYF. CDR3 bases: TGTGCCAGCAGTTACTCGAGAGCTAGCGGGGGTTACGAGCAGTACTTC.

This chain connects TRBV6-6 to TRBJ1-5; the match to TRBD1 covers 7 bases. Germline values: CDR1 MNHNY, CDR2 SVGAGI (reference sequence). The CDR3 spans 15 residues. V was clipped by 11 bases and J by 4 bases; unmatched bases: 14. The CDR3 loop reads CAGRQGLSTNQPQHF. The CDR3, as DNA: TGTGCCGGAAGACAGGGTTTGTCAACGAATCAGCCCCAGCATTTT.

The chain has TRBV7-9 and TRBJ2-3; 7 nucleotides align to TRBD1. The CDR3 runs to 15 residues. Germline V lookup: CDR1 SEHNR, CDR2 FQNEAQ (reference sequence). J gave up 4 bases and V 5 bases, and 9 bases lay outside the gene matches. DNA of the CDR3: TGTGCCAGCAGCCCACCGACAGGGCAGCCAGATACGCAGTATTTT. It is translated as CASSPPTGQPDTQYF.

This clone was recorded only once. The chain employs TRBV11-2 and TRBJ2-1; D may match TRBD1 or TRBD2 (5 bases each). Trimming removed 0 bases from V and 8 bases from J, with 8 bases in between. Germline V lookup: CDR1 SGHAT, CDR2 FQNNGV. The CDR3 has 13 residues. For the CDR3, the DNA is TGTGCCAGCAGCTTAGACAGGGACGATGAGCAGTTCTTC. This codes for CASSLDRDDEQFF.

The rearrangement links TRBV20-1 to TRBJ1-5, with 9 positions matching TRBD1. There are 14 residues in the CDR3. CDR1 is DFQATT and CDR2 is SNEGSKA in the germline V gene (reference sequence). V dropped 3 bases and J dropped 6; count of bases not matched to a gene: 6. The chain's CDR3 is CSASKGQGGQPQHF. CDR3 in DNA: TGCAGTGCTAGTAAGGGACAGGGCGGTCAGCCCCAGCATTTT.

This chain connects TRBV9 to TRBJ1-6; TRBD1 matches 7 bases. The V gene's germline CDR1 is SGDLS and CDR2 YYNGEE. CDR3 length equals 16 residues. J was trimmed by 7 bases and V by 3 bases; bases with no gene match: 10. The CDR3 DNA follows: TGTGCCAGCAGCGACCACAGGGGACAAACAAATTCACCCCTCCACTTT. It specifies CASSDHRGQTNSPLHF.

This clone was seen a few times. The chain's CDR3 is CASSVGTPSPLHF. CDR3 bases: TGTGCCAGCAGTGTCGGCACCCCTTCACCCCTCCACTTT. This rearrangement joins TRBV2 to TRBJ1-6, with D unclear. The CDR3 loop spans 13 amino acids. Germline CDR1 is SNHLY and CDR2 is FYNNEI. Between the trimmed V and J ends, which lost 4 bases and 9 bases, there was a span of 10 bases.

This clone was observed once. The chain uses TRBV19 and TRBJ1-6, with D unresolved. The CDR3 has 14 amino acids. The V gene lost 6 bases and the J gene lost 9 bases, with 15 bases spanning the gap. Germline CDR1 and CDR2: LNHDA and SQIVND (reference sequence). CDR3 in amino acids: CASSSGPLGSPLHF. The CDR3 DNA reads as TGTGCCAGTAGCAGTGGACCTTTGGGTTCACCCCTCCACTTT.

This chain joins TRBV7-3 and TRBJ2-5; D not resolved. This CDR3 is built from 13 residues. Trimming cost V 2 bases and J 5 bases, with 9 bases left between them. Germline CDR1 and CDR2: SGHTA and FQGTGA. The CDR3 loop reads CASSLLVTETQYF. CDR3 nucleotide sequence: TGTGCCAGCAGCTTATTGGTTACGGAGACCCAGTACTTC.

V gene TRBV3-1 (or the pseudogene TRBV3-2) combines with J gene TRBJ2-7; D gene ambiguous. The germline V gene has CDR1 LGHDT and CDR2 YNNKEL (reference sequence). CDR3 length equals 15 residues. Trimming removed 4 bases at V and 0 bases at J, with 13 bases between. The CDR3 here is CASSPFSVGSYEQYF. The CDR3 DNA is TGTGCCAGCAGCCCCTTCTCGGTCGGCTCCTACGAGCAGTACTTC.

The V call is TRBV9, the J call TRBJ2-1, with D possibly matching TRBD2 (6 bases). Germline V gene data show CDR1 as SGDLS and CDR2 as YYNGEE. The germline V and J ends were trimmed by 0 bases and 8 bases, with 18 bases remaining between them. CDR3 length equals 16 residues. DNA of the CDR3: TGTGCCAGCAGCGTAGGAACGGGGTCGGAGGGCGATGAGCAGTTCTTC. It specifies CASSVGTGSEGDEQFF. Supplemented by reference TRBV9 and TRBJ2-1, the full variable domain reads DSGVTQTPKHLITATGQRVTLRCSPRSGDLSVYWYQQSLDQGLQFLIQYYNGEERAKGNILERFSAQQFPDLHSELNLSSLELGDSALYFCASSVGTGSEGDEQFFGPGTRLTVL.

A note on this clone: At one end, the junction sequence differs from germline, possibly due to a read error. The gene calls are TRBV27 and TRBJ1-2; D is unresolved. The CDR3 consists of 12 residues. In germline, CDR1 is MNHEY, CDR2 SMNVEV (reference sequence). CDR3 bases: TGTGCCAGCGGTTTTTTTCTTAGAGGCTACACCTTC. It codes for CASGFFLRGYTF.